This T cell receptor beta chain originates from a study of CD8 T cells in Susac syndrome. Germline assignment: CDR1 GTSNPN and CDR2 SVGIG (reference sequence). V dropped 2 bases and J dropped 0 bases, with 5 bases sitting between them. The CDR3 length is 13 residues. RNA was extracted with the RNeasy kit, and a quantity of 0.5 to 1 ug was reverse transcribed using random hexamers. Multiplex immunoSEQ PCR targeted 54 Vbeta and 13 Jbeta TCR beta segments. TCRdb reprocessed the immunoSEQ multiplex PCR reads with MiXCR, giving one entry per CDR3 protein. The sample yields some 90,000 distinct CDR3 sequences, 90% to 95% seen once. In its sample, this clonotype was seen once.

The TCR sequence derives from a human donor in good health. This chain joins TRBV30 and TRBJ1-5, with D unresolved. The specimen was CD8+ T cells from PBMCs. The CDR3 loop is CAWSRDSNQPQHF. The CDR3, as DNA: TGTGCCTGGAGTAGGGATAGCAATCAGCCCCAGCATTTT. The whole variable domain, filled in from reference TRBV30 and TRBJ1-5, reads SQTIHQWPATLVQPVGSPLSLECTVEGTSNPNLYWYRQAAGRGLQLLFYSVGIGQISSEVPQNLSASRPQDRQFILSSKKLLLSDSGFYLCAWSRDSNQPQHFGDGTRLSIL.